Detailed here is one T cell receptor beta chain. Germline V gene sequence: CDR1 SNHLY, CDR2 FYNNEI. V shed 3 bases and J shed 7 bases, with 12 bases lying between them. The CDR3 totals 14 residues. This record belongs to a study of blood T cell repertoires in COVID-19. Study in general: T cells, B-cell-depleted T cells, or PBMCs provided the cDNA or gDNA that served as material.

TCRdb's copy holds only in-frame clones and misses some; the assay was immunoSEQ multiplex PCR. This sample has 150,000 to 200,000 clones, with roughly 82% found just once. Sample: peripheral blood. The receptor comes from a woman under 40 with acute or convalescent COVID-19. This chain links TRBV2 with TRBJ1-4; no firm D call. The CDR3 coding sequence is TGTGCCAGCAGTGACACTCCAGGTGGTGAAAAACTGTTTTTT. It codes for CASSDTPGGEKLFF.